One sample yielded the 14 T cell receptor beta chains listed below, sequenced in a study of CD4+ T cells in melanoma. Data came from immunoSEQ multiplex PCR; TCRdb stores just in-frame clones and leaves some out. The table records fewer than 150,000 clones, about nine tenths of them present only once. These receptors were collected from a human donor with melanoma.

CDR3 residues: CASSEWIGTPNTEAFF. The CDR3 nucleotides are TGTGCCAGCAGTGAGTGGATCGGGACACCAAACACTGAAGCTTTCTTT. This chain joins TRBV2 and TRBJ1-1, with a tentative D call TRBD1 (6 bases). The CDR3 covers 16 residues. Per germline, CDR1 SNHLY and CDR2 FYNNEI. V was shortened by 3 bases and J by 2 bases, with 16 bases between the two germline ends.

J is TRBJ2-2 and V is TRBV5-4; the D call may be TRBD1 or TRBD2 (5 bases each). Looked up from germline, CDR1 is SGHNT and CDR2 is YYREEE (reference sequence). The CDR3 consists of 14 residues. DNA for the CDR3: TGTGTCGATGGGGGAGTCAGGAACACCGGGGAGCTGTTTTTT. It codes for CVDGGVRNTGELFF.

This sequence joins TRBV7-9 and TRBJ2-5; D is perhaps TRBD1 (6 bases). Trimming pared 5 bases from V and 5 bases from J, leaving 21 bases between. Germline-derived CDR1 and CDR2 are SEHNR and FQNEAQ (reference sequence). There are 16 residues in the CDR3. The CDR3 region is CASSPRGGGGAETQYF. CDR3 in DNA: TGTGCCAGCAGCCCCCGGGGTGGGGGCGGAGCGGAGACCCAGTACTTC.

This clone was seen a handful of times. The gene calls are TRBV30 and TRBJ2-3, with 11 positions matching TRBD2. V was clipped by 5 bases and J by 2 bases; unmatched bases: 6. Germline CDR1 and CDR2: GTSNPN and SVGIG (reference sequence). The CDR3 runs 15 residues. CDR3 DNA sequence: TGTGCCTGGGGATATAGCGGGGGGGCCACAGATACGCAGTATTTT. Its translation is CAWGYSGGATDTQYF.

The chain recombines TRBV5-1 with TRBJ2-1; D perhaps matches TRBD2 (6 bases). Germline-derived CDR1 and CDR2 are SGHRS and YFSETQ. The CDR3 has 13 residues. The V and J ends lost 7 bases and 5 bases respectively, with 13 bases between them. The CDR3 here is CASGTPRDNEQFF. CDR3 sequence (DNA): TGCGCCAGCGGGACTCCCCGGGACAATGAGCAGTTCTTC. Using reference TRBV5-1 and TRBJ2-1 for the parts outside the CDR3, the full variable domain is KAGVTQTPRYLIKTRGQQVTLSCSPISGHRSVSWYQQTPGQGLQFLFEYFSETQRNKGNFPGRFSGRQFSNSRSEMNVSTLELGDSALYLCASGTPRDNEQFFGPGTRLTVL.

V and J are TRBV11-2 and TRBJ2-4; 14 positions agree with TRBD2. Germline lookup yields CDR1 SGHAT and CDR2 FQNNGV. The V gene end was trimmed by 3 bases and the J gene end by 4 bases; junction bases not matched to a gene: 11. CDR3 length: 19 amino acids. The CDR3 nucleotides are TGTGCCAGCAGCTTCCCCTCCGGACTAGCGGGGGGACGAAAAAACATTCAGTACTTC. Translating gives CASSFPSGLAGGRKNIQYF.

The V and J genes are TRBV19 and TRBJ1-5; D unclear. Trimming removed 6 bases from V and 2 bases from J, with 8 bases in between. The CDR3 consists of 13 residues. Germline CDR1 LNHDA, CDR2 SQIVND (reference sequence). CDR3 loop: CASSAAGNQPQHF. In DNA, the CDR3 is TGTGCCAGTAGCGCTGCCGGCAATCAGCCCCAGCATTTT.

This clone came up once. The V gene is TRBV9, the J gene TRBJ2-7, with 10 bases aligning to TRBD1. CDR1 SGDLS and CDR2 YYNGEE come from the germline V gene. Trimming at V came to 4 bases and at J to 4 bases, leaving 11 bases not matched to a gene. The CDR3 covers 16 residues. In DNA form, the CDR3 reads TGTGCCAGCAGCCCCGAAGGGGACAGGGGCCGATACGAGCAGTACTTC. Its translation is CASSPEGDRGRYEQYF.

This chain uses TRBV19 with TRBJ2-1; TRBD2 is a possible D gene (7 bases). The germline gives CDR1 LNHDA, CDR2 SQIVND (reference sequence). V was clipped by 1 base and J by 3 bases, with 13 bases between them. The CDR3 has 16 residues. In DNA form, the CDR3 reads TGTGCCAGTAGTATAGGCGGGGGCCTCGGCTACAATGAGCAGTTCTTC. This translates into CASSIGGGLGYNEQFF.

The gene calls are TRBV20-1 and TRBJ2-5, with D perhaps matching TRBD1 (5 bases). Germline V lookup: CDR1 DFQATT, CDR2 SNEGSKA (reference sequence). This CDR3 has 11 residues. V gave up 5 bases and J gave up 5 bases, with 9 bases separating them. CDR3 nucleotide sequence: TGCAGTGCTGGCAAGGGGGAGACCCAGTACTTC. Residues: CSAGKGETQYF.

The chain joins TRBV19 to TRBJ1-4; no reliable D call. V was shortened by 3 bases and J by 0 bases, with 8 bases between the two germline ends. Germline V lookup: CDR1 LNHDA, CDR2 SQIVND (reference sequence). CDR3 length: 15 amino acids. Here the CDR3 DNA reads TGTGCCAGTAGTATCGAGGCCGCAACTAATGAAAAACTGTTTTTT. Its protein is CASSIEAATNEKLFF. The entire variable domain, with the rest obtained from reference TRBV19 and TRBJ1-4, is as follows: DGGITQSPKYLFRKEGQNVTLSCEQNLNHDAMYWYRQDPGQGLRLIYYSQIVNDFQKGDIAEGYSVSREKKESFPLTVTSAQKNPTAFYLCASSIEAATNEKLFFGSGTQLSVL.

V gene TRBV4-1 combines with J gene TRBJ2-1; 10 positions agree with TRBD1. This CDR3 spans 14 amino acids. Germline CDR1 is MGHRA and CDR2 is YSYEKL. Trimming cost V 1 base and J 6 bases; bases outside gene matches: 0. This CDR3 is CASSQGDRGNEQFF. The DNA of the CDR3 is TGCGCCAGCAGCCAAGGGGACAGGGGCAATGAGCAGTTCTTC.

This chain connects TRBV18 to TRBJ1-3, with TRBD1 matching over 7 bases. The ends lost 4 bases at V and 8 bases at J; junction bases unmatched: 5. The CDR3 totals 13 residues. Germline V CDR1 and CDR2: KGHSH, LQKENI. As DNA, the CDR3 is TGTGCCAGCTCACAACCAGGGGGACACACCATATATTTT. The encoded protein is CASSQPGGHTIYF.

The chain links TRBV7-3 to TRBJ2-1, with 11 bases identical to TRBD2. The CDR3 extends over 16 amino acids. The V and J ends lost 1 base and 7 bases, in that order; junction bases with no gene match: 6. CDR1 and CDR2 from the germline V gene are SGHTA and FQGTGA. The CDR3 protein is CASSLMSSGGTNEQFF. The CDR3 DNA follows: TGTGCCAGCAGCTTAATGTCTAGCGGGGGGACTAATGAGCAGTTCTTC.